The clone carrying this T cell receptor (beta chain) occurred a few times. Its cognate antigen is unknown. These data originate in a study of T cell repertoires in cytomegalovirus infection. Study overall: Based on public TCR beta signatures, there were indications of CMV infection and of a matching HLA type. Findings of the study overall: People with CMV and the relevant HLA were identified by cumulative public TCR beta family frequency. In two of eight donors, the top clonotype was HLA-C-restricted CMV-specific.

Via MiXCR, TCRdb re-called the reads, giving one row per CDR3 protein. The sample has about 260,000 distinct CDR3 sequences, roughly an eighth seen once; the top ten hold 8.5% to 9%. Germline V lookup: CDR1 DFQATT, CDR2 SNEGSKA (reference sequence). The CDR3 is 10 residues long. V was shortened by 5 bases and J by 5 bases, with 4 bases between the two germline ends. The chain couples TRBV20-1 to TRBJ2-1; D is uncertain. This receptor was taken from a human donor in good health (CMV status not recorded). Some clones in this sample may be carry-over from other donors' samples. The sequenced material came from PBMCs. Here the CDR3 DNA reads TGCAGTGCTTGGGACAATGAGCAGTTCTTC. This sequence encodes CSAWDNEQFF.